The 27 T cell receptor beta chains below come from one sample, sequenced in a study of T cells in Graves' hyperthyroidism and ophthalmopathy. The CDR3 regions of TCR beta were amplified from RNA transcripts. First-round RT-PCR with HTBI primers amplified the TCR CDR3 region. TCRdb re-analysed the multiplex PCR reads in MiXCR, keeping a single row per CDR3 protein. The sample holds about 500,000 distinct CDR3 sequences, more than 15% seen once. Sequenced: blood. These receptors originate from a woman aged 18-29 years with Graves' ophthalmopathy.

The chain is built from TRBV28 and TRBJ1-2; 11 bases align to TRBD1. V gave up 10 bases and J gave up 3 bases; unmatched junction bases: 10. The CDR3 is 15 residues long. Germline V lookup: CDR1 MDHEN, CDR2 SYDVKM. CDR3 DNA: TGTGCCACACTCATTGGGGGACAGGGGGACTATGGCTACACCTTC. It specifies CATLIGGQGDYGYTF.

This clonotype was recorded at least ten times. This rearrangement joins TRBV30 to TRBJ2-2; 8 bases match TRBD1. The CDR3 contains 15 residues. In germline, CDR1 is GTSNPN, CDR2 SVGIG (reference sequence). V trimming: 3 bases; J trimming: 4 bases; junction bases outside the gene matches: 7. CDR3 nucleotides: TGTGCCTGGAGCCGTGGACAGGGCATCACCGGGGAGCTGTTTTTT. This gives the protein CAWSRGQGITGELFF.

This clonotype has a handful of counts. This chain uses TRBV10-3 with TRBJ1-4; D uncertain. The CDR3 has 17 amino acids. V lost 0 bases to trimming and J lost 1 base, with 12 bases between them. Germline lookup yields CDR1 ENHRY and CDR2 SYGVKD. CDR3 coding DNA: TGTGCCATCAGTGAGTCGGCTGGCGGCAGAACTAATGAAAAACTGTTTTTT. Translated: CAISESAGGRTNEKLFF.

This clonotype was observed at least ten times. This chain uses TRBV25-1 with TRBJ1-1, with a weak D call TRBD1 (6 bases). CDR1 is MGHDK and CDR2 is SYGVNS in the germline V gene. V was cut by 4 bases and J by 8 bases, with 17 bases left in between. This CDR3 is 14 amino acids long. CDR3 in DNA: TGTGCCAGCAGTGCCCGACCGGCGGGGGCGGAAGCTTTCTTT. It is translated as CASSARPAGAEAFF.

This sequence joins TRBV5-1 and TRBJ1-2, with a possible D match to TRBD1 (5 bases). Germline CDR1 and CDR2: SGHRS and YFSETQ. The CDR3 covers 14 residues. Trimming took 4 bases from V and 3 from J, leaving 13 bases between them. The CDR3 DNA sequence: TGCGCCAGCAGCCTTGAGACAGCCTACTATGGCTACACCTTC. Translating it yields CASSLETAYYGYTF.

This clonotype was seen only a few times. This chain connects TRBV29-1 to TRBJ1-6; 7 bases match TRBD1. The junction had 7 bases not matched to a gene; V was cut back by 8 bases and J by 6 bases. This CDR3 has 13 amino acids. CDR1 and CDR2 from the germline V gene are SQVTM and ANQGSEA. This CDR3 is CSTGDSLNSPLHF. In nucleotides, the CDR3 is TGCAGCACGGGGGACAGCCTTAATTCACCCCTCCACTTT.

V is TRBV9 and J is TRBJ1-5, with 7 bases fitting TRBD1. Germline V lookup: CDR1 SGDLS, CDR2 YYNGEE. With V trimmed by 4 bases and J by 3 bases, 4 bases remained unmatched. The CDR3 is 14 residues long. CDR3 in amino acids: CASSIGQANQPQHF. CDR3 sequence (DNA): TGTGCCAGCAGCATAGGACAGGCCAATCAGCCCCAGCATTTT. The full variable domain, with the rest looked up from reference TRBV9 and TRBJ1-5, is DSGVTQTPKHLITATGQRVTLRCSPRSGDLSVYWYQQSLDQGLQFLIQYYNGEERAKGNILERFSAQQFPDLHSELNLSSLELGDSALYFCASSIGQANQPQHFGDGTRLSIL.

This clonotype was counted at least ten times. The chain couples TRBV28 to TRBJ1-1; 7 nucleotides agree with TRBD1. Germline lookup yields CDR1 MDHEN and CDR2 SYDVKM. This CDR3 has 16 residues. The V and J ends lost 1 base and 10 bases, in that order; junction bases with no gene match: 15. This CDR3 is CASSLSSGQGGTGAFF. The DNA of the CDR3 is TGTGCCAGCAGTTTATCTTCGGGGCAGGGGGGTACGGGAGCTTTCTTT.

The chain employs TRBV7-9 and TRBJ2-7; 9 nucleotides align to TRBD1. This CDR3 has 15 amino acids. Trimming removed 5 bases from V and 3 bases from J; junction bases left unmatched: 8. CDR1 SEHNR and CDR2 FQNEAQ come from the germline V gene (reference sequence). In DNA, the CDR3 is TGTGCCAGCAGCCCCTATGGGACAGGGCACTACGAGCAGTACTTC. This gives the protein CASSPYGTGHYEQYF. Filled out from reference TRBV7-9 and TRBJ2-7, the complete variable domain reads DTGVSQNPRHKITKRGQNVTFRCDPISEHNRLYWYRQTLGQGPEFLTYFQNEAQLEKSRLLSDRFSAERPKGSFSTLEIQRTEQGDSAMYLCASSPYGTGHYEQYFGPGTRLTVT.

The V and J genes are TRBV20-1 and TRBJ1-5; D may be TRBD1 (6 bases). Per germline, CDR1 DFQATT and CDR2 SNEGSKA (reference sequence). The CDR3 extends over 14 amino acids. Trimming removed 4 bases at V and 2 bases at J, with 12 bases between. CDR3 in amino acids: CSAMGGGGNQPQHF. CDR3 DNA sequence: TGCAGTGCTATGGGGGGCGGTGGCAATCAGCCCCAGCATTTT.

This clonotype was seen many times. This sequence joins TRBV10-3 and TRBJ2-7; the D gene is possibly TRBD1 (5 bases). CDR1 is ENHRY and CDR2 is SYGVKD in the germline V gene. The CDR3 is 13 amino acids. V lost 6 bases and J 0 bases, leaving 9 bases between the germline ends. The DNA for the CDR3 is TGTGCCATCAGCCCCGACAGCTCCTACGAGCAGTACTTC. Protein product: CAISPDSSYEQYF.

The sample holds a few counts of this clonotype. CDR3 loop: CASSLQGRGLANTEAFF. For the CDR3, the DNA is TGCGCCAGCAGTTTACAGGGGAGGGGATTGGCGAACACTGAAGCTTTCTTT. The J gene is TRBJ1-1, the V gene TRBV5-1; 7 bases are shared with TRBD1. The CDR3 is 17 residues long. With V trimmed by 5 bases and J by 1 base, 14 bases remained unmatched. Germline CDR1 SGHRS, CDR2 YFSETQ.

This chain links TRBV28 with TRBJ2-6; D perhaps matches TRBD1 (5 bases). V was cut by 6 bases and J by 4 bases, with 10 bases left in between. From germline, CDR1 is MDHEN and CDR2 SYDVKM. The CDR3 spans 14 residues. Written as DNA, the CDR3 is TGTGCCAGCAGCGAGACAGCAGGGGCCAACGTCCTGACTTTC. Amino acids: CASSETAGANVLTF.

This clonotype was detected a few times. The chain uses TRBV7-3 and TRBJ2-2, with a weak D call TRBD1 (6 bases). This CDR3 has 14 residues. V gave up 2 bases and J gave up 6 bases, with 10 bases separating them. The V gene's germline CDR1 is SGHTA and CDR2 FQGTGA. In nucleotides, the CDR3 is TGTGCCAGCAGCTTAGCCCCAGGGGCCGGGGAGCTGTTTTTT. Protein product: CASSLAPGAGELFF.

This chain connects TRBV11-2 to TRBJ2-7; 8 positions agree with TRBD2. The germline gives CDR1 SGHAT, CDR2 FQNNGV. Trimming took 5 bases from V and 4 from J; bases not matched to a gene: 10. The CDR3 has 15 amino acids. The CDR3 here is CASSITSGGLYEQYF. Written as DNA, the CDR3 is TGTGCCAGCAGCATAACTAGCGGAGGTCTGTACGAGCAGTACTTC.

V gene TRBV6-1 combines with J gene TRBJ1-5; weak D call: TRBD1 (5 bases). Trimming removed 2 bases from V and 6 bases from J, with 17 bases in between. From germline, CDR1 is MNHNS and CDR2 SASEGT. The CDR3 totals 16 residues. The CDR3, as DNA: TGTGCCAGCAGTGAACGGGAAAGGGCAGGGCCTCAGCCCCAGCATTTT. This encodes CASSERERAGPQPQHF.

The gene calls are TRBV11-2 and TRBJ2-3; 15 bases map to TRBD2. V was clipped by 5 bases and J by 6 bases; unmatched bases: 3. Germline values: CDR1 SGHAT, CDR2 FQNNGV. The CDR3 sequence is 15 residues long. The CDR3 loop reads CASSRTSGRADTQYF. CDR3 sequence (DNA): TGTGCCAGCAGCCGGACTAGCGGGAGGGCCGATACGCAGTATTTT. Full variable domain (outside the CDR3, taken from reference TRBV11-2 and TRBJ2-3): EAGVAQSPRYKIIEKRQSVAFWCNPISGHATLYWYQQILGQGPKLLIQFQNNGVVDDSQLPKDRFSAERLKGVDSTLKIQPAKLEDSAVYLCASSRTSGRADTQYFGPGTRLTVL.

This clonotype was observed a few times. This sequence joins TRBV7-2 and TRBJ2-7; 10 bases agree with TRBD2. The trim removed 1 base at V and 7 bases at J, leaving 10 bases unmatched. CDR1 SGHTA and CDR2 FQGNSA come from the germline V gene. CDR3 size: 16 residues. This CDR3 is CASSLELAGNLGEQYF. The CDR3 DNA follows: TGTGCCAGCAGCTTAGAACTAGCGGGAAATTTGGGAGAGCAGTACTTC.

There are many counts of this clonotype. The J gene is TRBJ2-7, the V gene TRBV20-1; 9 bases are a match to TRBD2. The CDR3 spans 18 residues. V dropped 0 bases and J dropped 5; count of bases not matched to a gene: 17. Germline loops: CDR1 DFQATT, CDR2 SNEGSKA (reference sequence). The CDR3 DNA reads as TGCAGTGCTAGAGATCCTTCCGGCGGGGGGGTAGAAAGGGACGAGCAGTACTTC. Translation gives CSARDPSGGGVERDEQYF.

This clonotype has a handful of counts. The genes are TRBV20-1 and TRBJ2-2, with 9 positions matching TRBD2. The germline V gene has CDR1 DFQATT and CDR2 SNEGSKA (reference sequence). V lost 1 base to trimming and J lost 5 bases; unmatched junction nucleotides: 5. The CDR3 contains 15 residues. CDR3 coding DNA: TGCAGTGCTAGAGTGGGGCTAGCGGGGACCGGGGAGCTGTTTTTT. It translates to CSARVGLAGTGELFF.

This clonotype has only a few counts. This chain connects TRBV6-2 or TRBV6-3 to TRBJ1-1; TRBD1 matches at 10 bases. Germline CDR1 reads MNHEY; CDR2 reads SVGEGT. The CDR3 covers 14 residues. Trimming at V came to 11 bases and at J to 3 bases, leaving 9 bases not matched to a gene. The CDR3 region is CACYGTGEYTEAFF. The CDR3 region has the DNA TGTGCCTGCTATGGGACAGGGGAATACACTGAAGCTTTCTTT.

This clonotype was seen repeatedly, ten times or more. The chain has TRBV5-1 and TRBJ1-1; unclear D gene. The length of the CDR3 is 14 residues. V lost 4 bases to trimming and J lost 7 bases, with 17 bases between them. Per the germline V gene, CDR1 is SGHRS and CDR2 is YFSETQ. The CDR3 spells CASSRLAGEDEAFF. The CDR3 DNA reads as TGCGCCAGCAGCCGCTTGGCAGGAGAGGATGAAGCTTTCTTT.

This clonotype was seen at least ten times. V gene TRBV24-1 combines with J gene TRBJ2-1, with D perhaps matching TRBD2 (6 bases). CDR3 length equals 17 residues. The ends were cut back, 6 bases at V and 0 bases at J, with 17 bases in the middle. CDR1 KGHDR and CDR2 SFDVKD come from the germline V gene. The CDR3 sequence: CATSPSGAGSSYNEQFF. The DNA of the CDR3 is TGTGCCACCAGTCCCTCAGGAGCGGGTAGCTCCTACAATGAGCAGTTCTTC.

This clonotype was picked up many times. The chain joins TRBV30 to TRBJ1-1, with D tentatively TRBD1 (6 bases). Deletions cut 3 bases from V and 5 bases from J, with 13 bases between. This CDR3 region has 13 residues. CDR1 GTSNPN and CDR2 SVGIG come from the germline V gene (reference sequence). The CDR3 protein is CAWSPTDRTEAFF. The CDR3 region has the DNA TGTGCCTGGAGCCCTACCGACAGGACTGAAGCTTTCTTT.

This clonotype was counted only a few times. The V and J genes are TRBV5-1 and TRBJ2-7, with D unclear. CDR1 is SGHRS, CDR2 YFSETQ, per germline. The CDR3 spans 14 residues. The ends were cut back, 0 bases at V and 3 bases at J, with 10 bases in the middle. The CDR3 reads CASSLETGNYEQYF. The CDR3 DNA reads TGCGCCAGCAGCTTGGAGACGGGCAACTACGAGCAGTACTTC.

At least ten counts were recorded for this clonotype. The V call is TRBV7-9, the J call TRBJ1-1; the D gene is possibly TRBD1 (5 bases). With 0 bases removed from V and 6 bases from J, the gap between germline ends came to 14 bases. This CDR3 is 15 amino acids long. CDR1 is SEHNR and CDR2 is FQNEAQ in the germline V gene (reference sequence). The DNA for the CDR3 is TGTGCCAGCAGCTTAGCGGGGGGAACGGGTCCTGAAGCTTTCTTT. This sequence encodes CASSLAGGTGPEAFF. The full variable domain, rest sourced from reference TRBV7-9 and TRBJ1-1, is DTGVSQNPRHKITKRGQNVTFRCDPISEHNRLYWYRQTLGQGPEFLTYFQNEAQLEKSRLLSDRFSAERPKGSFSTLEIQRTEQGDSAMYLCASSLAGGTGPEAFFGQGTRLTVV.

CDR3 sequence (DNA): TGTGCCAGCAGTTTTGGAGAGAGCTCCTACGAGCAGTACTTC. This translates into CASSFGESSYEQYF. The chain recombines TRBV27 with TRBJ2-7; no firm D call. Germline V gene sequence: CDR1 MNHEY, CDR2 SMNVEV (reference sequence). This CDR3 is built from 14 residues. The V and J ends lost 3 bases and 0 bases respectively, with 9 bases between them.